The sequence of this T cell receptor (beta chain) was determined in a study of spatial heterogeneity in lung cancer. This clonotype has a count of ten or more. The time point here: blood at routine non-recurrence follow-up after resection. MiXCR, applied by TCRdb to the 5' RACE reads, yields one record per CDR3 protein. The sample includes 40,000 to 50,000 distinct CDR3 sequences, roughly a tenth seen only once; the top ten take 17%. CDR3 length: 12 residues. V was pared by 5 bases and J by 2 bases, with 5 bases between. CDR1 is SNHLY, CDR2 FYNNEI, per germline. The TCR originated in a female donor with early-stage non-small cell lung cancer. V gene TRBV2 combines with J gene TRBJ2-3; D ambiguous. The sample consisted of PBMCs, taken at follow-up. CDR3 coding DNA: TGTGCCAGCAGTTTTTCCACAGATACGCAGTATTTT. It specifies CASSFSTDTQYF.